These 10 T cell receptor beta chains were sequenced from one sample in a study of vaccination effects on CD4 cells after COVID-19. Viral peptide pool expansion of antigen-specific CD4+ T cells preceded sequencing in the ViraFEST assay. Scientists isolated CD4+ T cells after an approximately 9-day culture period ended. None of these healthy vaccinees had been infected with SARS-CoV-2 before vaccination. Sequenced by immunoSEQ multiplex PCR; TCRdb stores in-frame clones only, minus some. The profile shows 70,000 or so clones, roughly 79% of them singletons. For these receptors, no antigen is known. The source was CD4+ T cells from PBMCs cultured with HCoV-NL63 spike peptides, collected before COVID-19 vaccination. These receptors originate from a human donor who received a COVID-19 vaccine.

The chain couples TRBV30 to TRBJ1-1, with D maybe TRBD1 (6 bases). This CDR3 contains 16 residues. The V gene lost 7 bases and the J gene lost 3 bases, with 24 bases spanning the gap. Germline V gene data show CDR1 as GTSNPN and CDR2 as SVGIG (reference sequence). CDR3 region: CASEPIPRTADTEAFF. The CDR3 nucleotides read TGTGCCTCCGAACCCATACCACGGACAGCCGACACTGAAGCTTTCTTT.

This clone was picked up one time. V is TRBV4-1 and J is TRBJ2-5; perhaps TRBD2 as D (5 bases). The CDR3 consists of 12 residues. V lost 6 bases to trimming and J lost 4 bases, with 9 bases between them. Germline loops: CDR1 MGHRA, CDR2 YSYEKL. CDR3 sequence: CASRPTRETQYF. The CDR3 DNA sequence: TGCGCCAGCAGACCTACTAGAGAGACCCAGTACTTC.

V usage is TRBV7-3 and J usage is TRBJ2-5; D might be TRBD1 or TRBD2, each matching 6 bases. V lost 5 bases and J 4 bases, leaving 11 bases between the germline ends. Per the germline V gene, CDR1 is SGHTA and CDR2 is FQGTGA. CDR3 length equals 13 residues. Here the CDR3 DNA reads TGTGCCAGCAGCAAACAGGGAGGAGAGACCCAGTACTTC. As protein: CASSKQGGETQYF. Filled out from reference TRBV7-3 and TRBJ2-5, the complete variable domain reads GAGVSQTPSNKVTEKGKYVELRCDPISGHTALYWYRQSLGQGPEFLIYFQGTGAADDSGLPNDRFFAVRPEGSVSTLKIQRTERGDSAVYLCASSKQGGETQYFGPGTRLLVL.

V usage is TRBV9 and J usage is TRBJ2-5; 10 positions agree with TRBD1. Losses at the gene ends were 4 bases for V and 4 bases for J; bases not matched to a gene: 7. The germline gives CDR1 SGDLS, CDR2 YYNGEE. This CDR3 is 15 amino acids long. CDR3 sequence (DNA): TGTGCCAGCAGCTCCCAAGGGACAGGGGCAGAGACCCAGTACTTC. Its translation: CASSSQGTGAETQYF.

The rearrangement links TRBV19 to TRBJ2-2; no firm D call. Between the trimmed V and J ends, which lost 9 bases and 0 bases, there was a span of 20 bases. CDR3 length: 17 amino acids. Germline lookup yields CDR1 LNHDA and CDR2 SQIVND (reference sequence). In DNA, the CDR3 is TGTGCCAGCATAAAAAAAGGCGCAGGAGCGAACACCGGGGAGCTGTTTTTT. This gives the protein CASIKKGAGANTGELFF. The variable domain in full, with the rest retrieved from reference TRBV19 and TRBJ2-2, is DGGITQSPKYLFRKEGQNVTLSCEQNLNHDAMYWYRQDPGQGLRLIYYSQIVNDFQKGDIAEGYSVSREKKESFPLTVTSAQKNPTAFYLCASIKKGAGANTGELFFGEGSRLTVL.

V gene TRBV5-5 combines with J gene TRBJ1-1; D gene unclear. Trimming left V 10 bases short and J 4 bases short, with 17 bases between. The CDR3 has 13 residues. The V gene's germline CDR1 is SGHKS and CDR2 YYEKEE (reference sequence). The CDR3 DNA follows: TGTGCCCGATTTCTCCTTATGGGCACTGAAGCTTTCTTT. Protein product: CARFLLMGTEAFF.

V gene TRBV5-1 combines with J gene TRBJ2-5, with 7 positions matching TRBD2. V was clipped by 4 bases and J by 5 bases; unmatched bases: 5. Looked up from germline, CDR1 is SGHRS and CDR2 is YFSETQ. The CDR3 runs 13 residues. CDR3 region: CASSGVGGETQYF. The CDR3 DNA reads TGCGCCAGCAGCGGAGTGGGGGGGGAGACCCAGTACTTC.

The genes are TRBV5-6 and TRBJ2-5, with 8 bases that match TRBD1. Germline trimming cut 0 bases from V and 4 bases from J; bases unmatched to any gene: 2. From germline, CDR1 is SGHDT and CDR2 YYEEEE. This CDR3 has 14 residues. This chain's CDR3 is CASSLGQGRETQYF. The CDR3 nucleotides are TGTGCCAGCAGCTTGGGACAGGGGCGAGAGACCCAGTACTTC.

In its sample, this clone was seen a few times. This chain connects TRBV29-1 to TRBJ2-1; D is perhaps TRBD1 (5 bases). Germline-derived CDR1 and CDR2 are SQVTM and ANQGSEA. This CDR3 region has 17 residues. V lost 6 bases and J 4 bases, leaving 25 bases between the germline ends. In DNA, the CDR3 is TGCAGCGTGACATTCAACGCCGTTGGGGCTCCTTACAATGAGCAGTTCTTC. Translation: CSVTFNAVGAPYNEQFF.

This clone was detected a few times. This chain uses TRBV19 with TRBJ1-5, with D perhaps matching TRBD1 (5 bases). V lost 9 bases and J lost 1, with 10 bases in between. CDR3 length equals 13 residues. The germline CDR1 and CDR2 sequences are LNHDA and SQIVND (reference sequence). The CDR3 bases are TGTGCCAGCAGGGAGGCGAGCAATCAGCCCCAGCATTTT. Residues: CASREASNQPQHF. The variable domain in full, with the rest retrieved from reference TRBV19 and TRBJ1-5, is DGGITQSPKYLFRKEGQNVTLSCEQNLNHDAMYWYRQDPGQGLRLIYYSQIVNDFQKGDIAEGYSVSREKKESFPLTVTSAQKNPTAFYLCASREASNQPQHFGDGTRLSIL.